Below, 31 T cell receptor beta chains from the same sample are listed, as sequenced in a study of blood T cell repertoires in COVID-19. Produced via immunoSEQ multiplex PCR; TCRdb's table is partial and in-frame only. Of about 200,000 clones listed, about 81% are singletons. Input material: peripheral blood. These receptors originate from a woman aged 70-85 years with COVID-19, enrolled during active disease.

The chain joins TRBV9 to TRBJ1-2, with TRBD1 identical over 9 bases. The trim removed 4 bases at V and 4 bases at J, leaving 8 bases unmatched. Germline V CDR1 and CDR2: SGDLS, YYNGEE. The CDR3 runs 15 residues. CDR3 loop: CASSNRDRVLYGYTF. The CDR3 nucleotides read TGTGCCAGCAGCAACCGGGACAGGGTACTCTATGGCTACACCTTC.

The J gene is TRBJ2-1, the V gene TRBV10-1; 7 nucleotides agree with TRBD2. V shed 0 bases, J shed 8 bases, and the junction held 10 bases outside the gene matches. The V gene's germline CDR1 is WNHNN and CDR2 SYGVQD (reference sequence). CDR3 length: 16 amino acids. CDR3: CASSESQGLGFDEQFF. The CDR3 DNA is TGCGCCAGCAGTGAGTCGCAAGGACTAGGGTTCGATGAGCAGTTCTTC.

CDR3 in amino acids: CASSYDGVEQYF. The CDR3 bases are TGTGCCAGCAGCTACGACGGGGTAGAGCAGTACTTC. This chain connects TRBV6-4 to TRBJ2-7; D may be TRBD2 (5 bases). This CDR3 spans 12 amino acids. The germline V gene has CDR1 MRHNA and CDR2 SNTAGT. The V end was cut by 6 bases, the J end by 7 bases, with 13 bases between.

V is TRBV9 and J is TRBJ1-2; 7 bases are shared with TRBD1. With 3 bases clipped from V and 8 bases from J, the junction kept 10 bases outside the gene matches. The CDR3 is 14 amino acids. Per germline, CDR1 SGDLS and CDR2 YYNGEE. Here the CDR3 reads CASSAGQVPEGYTF. The DNA of the CDR3 is TGTGCCAGCAGCGCCGGACAGGTCCCGGAGGGCTACACCTTC.

This clone was observed many times. The chain is built from TRBV6-5 and TRBJ2-7, with TRBD2 matching 11 bases. This CDR3 has 14 amino acids. V shed 11 bases, J shed 2 bases, and the junction held 8 bases outside the gene matches. CDR1 is MNHEY and CDR2 is SVGAGI in the germline V gene. The CDR3 DNA sequence: TGTGCCGCAAAAGGGACTAGCGGAGCCTACGAGCAGTACTTC. As protein: CAAKGTSGAYEQYF.

This clone was observed a single time. This sequence joins TRBV28 and TRBJ2-7; TRBD2 matches at 9 bases. The CDR3 sequence is 15 residues long. V was pared by 4 bases and J by 5 bases, with 9 bases of the junction left unmatched. CDR1 and CDR2 (germline): MDHEN, SYDVKM. The CDR3 loop reads CASSSGEREAHEQYF. CDR3 DNA sequence: TGTGCCAGCAGTTCTGGAGAGCGGGAGGCCCACGAGCAGTACTTC. Together with reference TRBV28 and TRBJ2-7, the CDR3 gives the full variable domain: DVKVTQSSRYLVKRTGEKVFLECVQDMDHENMFWYRQDPGLGLRLIYFSYDVKMKEKGDIPEGYSVSREKKERFSLILESASTNQTSMYLCASSSGEREAHEQYFGPGTRLTVT.

This clone was seen a single time. The chain couples TRBV6-1 to TRBJ2-7, with unresolved D. The CDR3 sequence is 15 residues long. The germline CDR1 and CDR2 sequences are MNHNS and SASEGT. The germline V and J ends were trimmed by 0 bases and 4 bases, with 13 bases remaining between them. The CDR3 DNA reads TGTGCCAGCAGTGAAGCCCACTCCTATCTGTACGAGCAGTACTTC. As protein: CASSEAHSYLYEQYF.

On this clone itself: Other DNA sequences in the same sample also yield this CDR3. The chain recombines TRBV6-5 with TRBJ1-1; 7 nucleotides match TRBD1. Germline loops: CDR1 MNHEY, CDR2 SVGAGI. The V and J ends lost 5 bases and 0 bases, in that order; junction bases with no gene match: 3. The CDR3 is 14 amino acids. CDR3 in amino acids: CASSQGQLNTEAFF. CDR3 nucleotides: TGTGCCAGCAGTCAGGGACAGTTGAACACTGAAGCTTTCTTT.

V gene TRBV5-1 combines with J gene TRBJ2-7, with D maybe TRBD2 (5 bases). CDR1 and CDR2 from the germline V gene are SGHRS and YFSETQ. V lost 3 bases, J lost 0 bases, and 25 bases lay in between. CDR3 size: 19 residues. DNA of the CDR3: TGCGCCAGCAGCTCTACCCCCCTGCAAAGCGGAGGATACTCCTACGAGCAGTACTTC. It encodes CASSSTPLQSGGYSYEQYF.

The V call is TRBV10-3, the J call TRBJ1-5; 12 bases match TRBD1. The junction had 6 bases not matched to a gene; V was cut back by 6 bases and J by 0 bases. Per the germline V gene, CDR1 is ENHRY and CDR2 is SYGVKD. The CDR3 sequence is 17 residues long. CDR3 sequence reads: CAISAGTGGYSNQPQHF. The DNA of the CDR3 is TGTGCCATCAGCGCCGGGACAGGGGGCTATAGCAATCAGCCCCAGCATTTT.

This clone showed up just once. This chain links TRBV19 with TRBJ1-2; 8 bases agree with TRBD1. The germline V gene has CDR1 LNHDA and CDR2 SQIVND (reference sequence). V dropped 7 bases and J dropped 5; count of bases not matched to a gene: 6. The CDR3 is 13 residues long. The CDR3 spells CASTTDRAYGYTF. The CDR3 nucleotides are TGTGCCAGTACCACGGACAGGGCGTATGGCTACACCTTC.

This clone has just one count. This chain joins TRBV11-1 and TRBJ2-3; TRBD2 matches 9 bases. Trimming removed 5 bases from V and 4 bases from J; junction bases left unmatched: 4. CDR1 SGHAT and CDR2 FQDESV come from the germline V gene (reference sequence). The CDR3 is made up of 14 amino acids. CDR3 in DNA: TGTGCCAGCAGCCAGGGACTAGCCTCAGATACGCAGTATTTT. Translating gives CASSQGLASDTQYF.

V gene TRBV5-6 combines with J gene TRBJ1-1, with no clear D. The V and J ends lost 2 bases and 1 base respectively, with 6 bases between them. The CDR3 contains 13 residues. Germline values: CDR1 SGHDT, CDR2 YYEEEE. In DNA, the CDR3 is TGTGCCAGCAGCTTCGGAGGGAACACTGAAGCTTTCTTT. Encoded protein: CASSFGGNTEAFF.

This clone occurred a few times. This rearrangement joins TRBV15 to TRBJ1-2; TRBD1 matches at 9 bases. V lost 1 base to trimming and J lost 4 bases; unmatched junction nucleotides: 4. The CDR3 contains 15 residues. Germline loops: CDR1 LNHNV, CDR2 YYDKDF (reference sequence). CDR3: CATSRGTGAVYGYTF. For the CDR3, the DNA is TGTGCCACCAGCAGAGGGACAGGGGCGGTCTATGGCTACACCTTC.

This clone was seen more than once but under ten times. Sequence at one end of the junction differs from germline and may be a read error. This chain joins TRBV4-3 and TRBJ1-2; a weak D match, TRBD1 (5 bases). Germline V gives CDR1 LGHNA, CDR2 YSLEER. CDR3 length: 15 residues. Here the CDR3 DNA reads TGCGCCAGCAGCGAAGAGGGGCTCAGTAACTATGGCTACACCTTC. Encoded protein: CASSEEGLSNYGYTF.

The chain recombines TRBV28 with TRBJ1-2, with a tentative D call TRBD1 (5 bases). The CDR3 length is 12 residues. V was cut by 3 bases and J by 8 bases, with 10 bases left in between. Germline V gives CDR1 MDHEN, CDR2 SYDVKM. CDR3 sequence reads: CASSFRDWGYTF. CDR3 nucleotide sequence: TGTGCCAGCAGTTTTAGGGACTGGGGCTACACCTTC.

The rearrangement links TRBV28 to TRBJ2-1; D perhaps matches TRBD1 (6 bases). The CDR3 consists of 14 residues. V lost 8 bases and J lost 4, with 15 bases in between. The V gene's germline CDR1 is MDHEN and CDR2 SYDVKM. CDR3 nucleotide sequence: TGTGCCAGCCTTGGACAGAACTATTACAATGAGCAGTTCTTC. This encodes CASLGQNYYNEQFF.

This rearrangement joins TRBV5-5 to TRBJ2-1; 10 bases are shared with TRBD2. Germline-derived CDR1 and CDR2 are SGHKS and YYEKEE (reference sequence). The CDR3 runs 16 residues. With 1 base clipped from V and 6 bases from J, the junction kept 7 bases outside the gene matches. The CDR3 sequence: CASSLSPSGRGNEQFF. CDR3 in DNA: TGTGCCAGCAGCTTGAGCCCTAGCGGGAGAGGCAATGAGCAGTTCTTC.

The chain employs TRBV5-6 and TRBJ2-3, with D perhaps TRBD1 (5 bases). Germline values: CDR1 SGHDT, CDR2 YYEEEE. The CDR3 totals 13 residues. Between the trimmed V and J ends, which lost 3 bases and 5 bases, there was a span of 10 bases. DNA of the CDR3: TGTGCCAGCAGCTCCGACAGTAGAGATACGCAGTATTTT. It is translated as CASSSDSRDTQYF.

This clone was seen just once. This chain uses TRBV2 with TRBJ1-2, with 9 positions matching TRBD1. Germline V gene sequence: CDR1 SNHLY, CDR2 FYNNEI. The CDR3 has 12 residues. The ends lost 6 bases at V and 6 bases at J; junction bases unmatched: 2. The CDR3 region has the DNA TGTGCCAGCAGGGGACAGGGTCATGGCTACACCTTC. This translates into CASRGQGHGYTF. The variable domain in full, completed from reference TRBV2 and TRBJ1-2, reads EPEVTQTPSHQVTQMGQEVILRCVPISNHLYFYWYRQILGQKVEFLVSFYNNEISEKSEIFDDQFSVERPDGSNFTLKIRSTKLEDSAMYFCASRGQGHGYTFGSGTRLTVV.

The V gene is TRBV9, the J gene TRBJ2-7; 7 bases align to TRBD1. The germline V gene has CDR1 SGDLS and CDR2 YYNGEE. There are 15 residues in the CDR3. Trimming took 3 bases from V and 7 from J; bases not matched to a gene: 13. The CDR3 DNA reads as TGTGCCAGCAGCGCCCAGGACAGGAGGTCGGAAGAGCAGTACTTC. It encodes CASSAQDRRSEEQYF.

The genes are TRBV18 and TRBJ1-1; a possible D gene is TRBD1 (5 bases). Trimming cost V 2 bases and J 4 bases, with 17 bases left between them. CDR1 and CDR2 from the germline V gene are KGHSH and LQKENI. The CDR3 sequence is 16 residues long. The CDR3 here is CASSPSNSGFATEAFF. In nucleotides, the CDR3 is TGTGCCAGCTCACCATCAAATTCAGGGTTCGCCACTGAAGCTTTCTTT.

The sample holds one count of this clone. The V gene is TRBV7-2, the J gene TRBJ1-3; D gene ambiguous. CDR1 is SGHTA, CDR2 FQGNSA, per germline. The length of the CDR3 is 14 residues. The ends were cut back, 6 bases at V and 4 bases at J, with 13 bases in the middle. CDR3 nucleotides: TGTGCCAGCAGAGAGATCGAGAGGGGAAACACCATATATTTT. It is translated as CASREIERGNTIYF.

The gene calls are TRBV5-4 and TRBJ2-2; 14 bases map to TRBD2. V dropped 9 bases and J dropped 6; count of bases not matched to a gene: 7. The V gene's germline CDR1 is SGHNT and CDR2 YYREEE (reference sequence). The CDR3 extends over 15 amino acids. CDR3 in DNA: TGTGCCATTGGGACTAGCGGGAGTAATGCCGGGGAGCTGTTTTTT. As protein: CAIGTSGSNAGELFF.

The chain joins TRBV2 to TRBJ1-1, with TRBD1 matching over 7 bases. In germline, CDR1 is SNHLY, CDR2 FYNNEI. CDR3 length equals 13 residues. Unmatched junction bases numbered 8, after V lost 6 bases and J lost 7 bases. DNA of the CDR3: TGTGCCAGCAGGAGAGACAGGGAGCTTGAAGCTTTCTTT. Amino acids: CASRRDRELEAFF.

This chain joins TRBV5-4 and TRBJ1-1, with 9 bases identical to TRBD1. The CDR3 has 16 amino acids. Trimming cost V 3 bases and J 2 bases; bases outside gene matches: 8. Germline CDR1 SGHNT, CDR2 YYREEE (reference sequence). This CDR3 reads CASSSGTGPRNTEAFF. The CDR3 DNA sequence: TGTGCCAGCAGCTCCGGGACAGGGCCCCGAAACACTGAAGCTTTCTTT.

The CDR3: CASSLEGYGSPLHF. The DNA for the CDR3 is TGTGCCAGCAGCTTAGAGGGGTACGGCTCACCCCTCCACTTT. This chain joins TRBV7-9 and TRBJ1-6; D might be TRBD1 (5 bases). The CDR3 covers 14 residues. Germline V gene lookup returns CDR1 SEHNR and CDR2 FQNEAQ (reference sequence). Deletions cut 1 base from V and 10 bases from J, with 11 bases between.

V is TRBV2 and J is TRBJ2-1; no reliable D call. V was cut by 6 bases and J by 0 bases, with 12 bases left in between. The germline V gene encodes CDR1 SNHLY and CDR2 FYNNEI. The CDR3 extends over 15 amino acids. Here the CDR3 DNA reads TGTGCCAGCAGGGTTGAGGAAAGCTCCTACAATGAGCAGTTCTTC. Amino acid sequence: CASRVEESSYNEQFF.

This chain connects TRBV9 to TRBJ2-2; 10 positions agree with TRBD1. The length of the CDR3 is 19 residues. Germline V CDR1 and CDR2: SGDLS, YYNGEE. J was trimmed by 5 bases and V by 0 bases; bases with no gene match: 13. CDR3 amino acids: CASSVGEDRGLRKTGELFF. DNA for the CDR3: TGTGCCAGCAGCGTAGGGGAAGACAGGGGGCTTAGAAAAACCGGGGAGCTGTTTTTT.

With respect to this clone: The same CDR3 can be traced to other DNA sequences in this sample. The chain recombines TRBV5-1 with TRBJ2-3; a possible D gene is TRBD2 (5 bases). Germline-derived CDR1 and CDR2 are SGHRS and YFSETQ. The CDR3 contains 16 residues. V was shortened by 0 bases and J by 1 base, with 12 bases between the two germline ends. CDR3 sequence (DNA): TGCGCCAGCAGCTTGGCGGGCGGGCCAGGCACAGATACGCAGTATTTT. Protein sequence: CASSLAGGPGTDTQYF.

The chain links TRBV6-1 to TRBJ2-1; D remains unclear. The V end lost 1 base, the J end lost 8 bases, and 6 bases lay between the germline ends. Germline loops: CDR1 MNHNS, CDR2 SASEGT. This CDR3 spans 12 amino acids. The CDR3 coding sequence is TGTGCCAGCAGTGAAGTTTATGATGAGCAGTTCTTC. Translation gives CASSEVYDEQFF.